This TCR beta chain was documented in a study of T cells in localized non-small cell lung cancer. Clones were read by immunoSEQ multiplex PCR, and TCRdb kept only the in-frame ones, dropping some. Among fewer than 40,000 clones listed, roughly 93% were seen once. Germline assignment: CDR1 SGHRS and CDR2 YFSETQ. V lost 4 bases, J lost 6 bases, and 7 bases stayed unmatched. CDR3 length equals 15 residues. Sequenced material: peripheral blood, taken before any cancer treatment. The receptor was derived from a female donor of 60 years or more with stage I lung adenocarcinoma. This chain connects TRBV5-1 to TRBJ1-2; 12 nucleotides line up with TRBD1. The CDR3 reads CASSAQGTGGNGYTF. The CDR3 nucleotides read TGCGCCAGCAGCGCACAAGGGACAGGGGGCAATGGCTACACCTTC.